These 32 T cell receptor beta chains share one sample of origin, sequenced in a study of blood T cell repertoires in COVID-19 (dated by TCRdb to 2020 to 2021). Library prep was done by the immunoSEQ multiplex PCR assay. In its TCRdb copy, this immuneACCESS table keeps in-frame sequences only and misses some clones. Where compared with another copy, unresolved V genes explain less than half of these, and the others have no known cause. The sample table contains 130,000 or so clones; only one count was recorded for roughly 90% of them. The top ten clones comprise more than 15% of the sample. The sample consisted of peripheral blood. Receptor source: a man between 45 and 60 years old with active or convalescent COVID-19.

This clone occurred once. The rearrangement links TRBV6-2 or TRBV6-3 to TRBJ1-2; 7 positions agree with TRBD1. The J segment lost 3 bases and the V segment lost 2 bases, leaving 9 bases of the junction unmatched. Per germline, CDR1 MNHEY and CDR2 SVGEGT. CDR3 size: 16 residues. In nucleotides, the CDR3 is TGTGCCAGCAGTTACGACCTTGCGGGACAGCACTATGGCTACACCTTC. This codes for CASSYDLAGQHYGYTF.

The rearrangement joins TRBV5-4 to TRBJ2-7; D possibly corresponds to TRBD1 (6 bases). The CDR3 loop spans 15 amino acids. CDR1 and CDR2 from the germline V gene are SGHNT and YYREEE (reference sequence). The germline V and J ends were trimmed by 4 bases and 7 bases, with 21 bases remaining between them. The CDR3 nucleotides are TGTGCCAGCAGCCCCGGTAGGGGGAATACGATAGAGCAGTACTTC. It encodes CASSPGRGNTIEQYF. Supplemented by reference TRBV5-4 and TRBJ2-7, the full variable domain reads ETGVTQSPTHLIKTRGQQVTLRCSSQSGHNTVSWYQQALGQGPQFIFQYYREEENGRGNFPPRFSGLQFPNYSSELNVNALELDDSALYLCASSPGRGNTIEQYFGPGTRLTVT.

The CDR3 coding sequence is TGCAGCGTTGAGCTAATCGTCGATGAGCAGTTCTTC. Translation gives CSVELIVDEQFF. The V call is TRBV29-1, the J call TRBJ2-1; no firm D call. This CDR3 contains 12 residues. With 3 bases removed from V and 8 bases from J, the gap between germline ends came to 11 bases. Germline V lookup: CDR1 SQVTM, CDR2 ANQGSEA.

The CDR3 here is CASSQDRGQETQYF. CDR3 coding DNA: TGTGCCAGCAGTCAGGACAGGGGGCAAGAGACCCAGTACTTC. V and J are TRBV2 and TRBJ2-5; 10 bases agree with TRBD1. Trimming at V came to 5 bases and at J to 2 bases, leaving 2 bases not matched to a gene. The CDR3 is 14 amino acids. In germline, CDR1 is SNHLY, CDR2 FYNNEI.

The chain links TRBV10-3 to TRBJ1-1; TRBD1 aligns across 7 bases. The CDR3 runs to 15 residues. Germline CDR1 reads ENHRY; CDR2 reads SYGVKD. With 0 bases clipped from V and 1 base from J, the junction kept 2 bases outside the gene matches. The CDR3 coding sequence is TGTGCCATCAGTGAGTCTTGGACAGGGAACACTGAAGCTTTCTTT. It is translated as CAISESWTGNTEAFF.

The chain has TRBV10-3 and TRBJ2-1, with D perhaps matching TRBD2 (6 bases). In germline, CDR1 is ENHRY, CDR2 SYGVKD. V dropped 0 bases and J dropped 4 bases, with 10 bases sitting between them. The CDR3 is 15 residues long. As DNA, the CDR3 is TGTGCCATCAGTGAGTCCTGGCGGGATTACAATGAGCAGTTCTTC. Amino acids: CAISESWRDYNEQFF.

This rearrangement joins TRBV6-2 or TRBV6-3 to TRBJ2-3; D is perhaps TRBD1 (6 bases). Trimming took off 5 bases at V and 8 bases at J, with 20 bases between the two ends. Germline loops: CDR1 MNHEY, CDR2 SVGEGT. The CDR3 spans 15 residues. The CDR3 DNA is TGTGCCAGCAGTGGCCGGGACAAATATTATGGTACGCAGTATTTT. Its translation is CASSGRDKYYGTQYF.

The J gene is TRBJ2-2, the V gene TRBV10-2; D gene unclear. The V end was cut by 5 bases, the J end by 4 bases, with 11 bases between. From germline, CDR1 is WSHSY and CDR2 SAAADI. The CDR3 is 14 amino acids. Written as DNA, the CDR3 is TGCGCCAGCAGTCCCCAGGTGCCCACCGGGGAGCTGTTTTTT. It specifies CASSPQVPTGELFF.

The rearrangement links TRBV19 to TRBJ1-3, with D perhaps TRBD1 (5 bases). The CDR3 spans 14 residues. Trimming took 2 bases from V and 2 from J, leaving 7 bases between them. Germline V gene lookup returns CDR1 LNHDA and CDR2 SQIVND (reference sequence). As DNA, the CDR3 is TGTGCCAGTAGTATAACAGGAGCTGGAAACACCATATATTTT. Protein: CASSITGAGNTIYF.

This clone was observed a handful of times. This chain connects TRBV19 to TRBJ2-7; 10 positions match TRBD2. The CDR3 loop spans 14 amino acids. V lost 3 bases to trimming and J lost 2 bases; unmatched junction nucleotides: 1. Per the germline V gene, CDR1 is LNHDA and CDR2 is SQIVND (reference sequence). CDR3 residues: CASSITSGTYEQYF. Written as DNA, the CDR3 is TGTGCCAGTAGTATTACTAGCGGGACCTACGAGCAGTACTTC. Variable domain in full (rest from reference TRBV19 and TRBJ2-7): DGGITQSPKYLFRKEGQNVTLSCEQNLNHDAMYWYRQDPGQGLRLIYYSQIVNDFQKGDIAEGYSVSREKKESFPLTVTSAQKNPTAFYLCASSITSGTYEQYFGPGTRLTVT.

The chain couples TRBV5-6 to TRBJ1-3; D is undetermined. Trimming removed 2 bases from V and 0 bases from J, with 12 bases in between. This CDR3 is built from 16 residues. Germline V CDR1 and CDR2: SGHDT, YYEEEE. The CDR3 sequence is CASSFYSAASGNTIYF. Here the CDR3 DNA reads TGTGCCAGCAGCTTTTATTCAGCGGCCTCTGGAAACACCATATATTTT.

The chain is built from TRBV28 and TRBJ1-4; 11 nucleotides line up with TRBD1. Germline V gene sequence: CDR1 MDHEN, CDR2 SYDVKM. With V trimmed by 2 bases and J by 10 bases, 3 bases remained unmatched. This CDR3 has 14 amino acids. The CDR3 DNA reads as TGTGCCAGCAGTTTAGGGGACAGGGGGGTAAAACTGTTTTTT. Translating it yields CASSLGDRGVKLFF. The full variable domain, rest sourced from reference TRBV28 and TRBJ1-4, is DVKVTQSSRYLVKRTGEKVFLECVQDMDHENMFWYRQDPGLGLRLIYFSYDVKMKEKGDIPEGYSVSREKKERFSLILESASTNQTSMYLCASSLGDRGVKLFFGSGTQLSVL.

In DNA, the CDR3 is TGTGCCAGCAGCAATAATTCCTACAATGAGCAGTTCTTC. Its translation: CASSNNSYNEQFF. The chain has TRBV5-4 and TRBJ2-1; D gene ambiguous. The germline V gene has CDR1 SGHNT and CDR2 YYREEE (reference sequence). The CDR3 has 13 amino acids. Trimming stripped 4 bases from V and 1 base from J, with 6 bases between.

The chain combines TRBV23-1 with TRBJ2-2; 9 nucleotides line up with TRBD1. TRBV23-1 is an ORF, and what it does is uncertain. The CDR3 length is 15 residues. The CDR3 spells CPTTRQGVNTGELFF. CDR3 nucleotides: TGCCCCACCACCCGACAGGGGGTAAACACCGGGGAGCTGTTTTTT.

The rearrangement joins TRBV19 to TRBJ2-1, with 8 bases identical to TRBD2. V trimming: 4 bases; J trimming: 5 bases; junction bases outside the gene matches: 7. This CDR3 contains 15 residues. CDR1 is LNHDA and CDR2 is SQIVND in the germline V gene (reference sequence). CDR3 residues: CASSKLAERNNEQFF. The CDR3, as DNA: TGTGCCAGTAGTAAACTAGCGGAGCGAAACAATGAGCAGTTCTTC.

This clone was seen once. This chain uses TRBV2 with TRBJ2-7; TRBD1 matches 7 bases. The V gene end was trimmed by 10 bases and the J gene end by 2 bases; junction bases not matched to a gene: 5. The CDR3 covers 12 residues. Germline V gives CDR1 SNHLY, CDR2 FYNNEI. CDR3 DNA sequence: TGTGCCACCCGACAGGGCACCTACGAGCAGTACTTC. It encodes CATRQGTYEQYF.

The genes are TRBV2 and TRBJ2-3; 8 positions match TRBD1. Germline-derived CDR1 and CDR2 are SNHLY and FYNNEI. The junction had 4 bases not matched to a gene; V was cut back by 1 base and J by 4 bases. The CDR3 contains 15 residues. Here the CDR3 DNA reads TGTGCCAGCAGTGAAGGACAGGGGTACCCAGATACGCAGTATTTT. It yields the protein CASSEGQGYPDTQYF.

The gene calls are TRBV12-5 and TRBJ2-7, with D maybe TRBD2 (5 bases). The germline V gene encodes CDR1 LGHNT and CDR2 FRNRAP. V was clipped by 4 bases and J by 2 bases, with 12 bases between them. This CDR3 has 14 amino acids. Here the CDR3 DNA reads TGTGCTAGTGGTTCGGGGATGGGGACCTACGAGCAGTACTTC. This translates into CASGSGMGTYEQYF.

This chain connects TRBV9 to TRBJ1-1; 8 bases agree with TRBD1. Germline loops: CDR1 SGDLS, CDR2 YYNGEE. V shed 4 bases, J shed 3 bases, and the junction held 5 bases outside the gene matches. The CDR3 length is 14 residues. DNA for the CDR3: TGTGCCAGCAGCCCCAAGACAGGGGACACTGAAGCTTTCTTT. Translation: CASSPKTGDTEAFF.

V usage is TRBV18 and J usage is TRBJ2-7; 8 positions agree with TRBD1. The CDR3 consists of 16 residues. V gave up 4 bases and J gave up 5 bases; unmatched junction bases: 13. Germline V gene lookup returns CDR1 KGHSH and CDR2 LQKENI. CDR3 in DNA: TGTGCCAGCTCACAAGCCACAGGGGGTGGTTTCCACGAGCAGTACTTC. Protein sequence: CASSQATGGGFHEQYF.

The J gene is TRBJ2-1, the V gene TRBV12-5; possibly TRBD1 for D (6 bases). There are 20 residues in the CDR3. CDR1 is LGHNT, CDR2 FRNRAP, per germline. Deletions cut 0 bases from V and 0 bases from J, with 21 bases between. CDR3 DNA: TGTGCTAGTGGTTTGGTAGGATCGACCGGGACACAAATCTCCTACAATGAGCAGTTCTTC. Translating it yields CASGLVGSTGTQISYNEQFF.

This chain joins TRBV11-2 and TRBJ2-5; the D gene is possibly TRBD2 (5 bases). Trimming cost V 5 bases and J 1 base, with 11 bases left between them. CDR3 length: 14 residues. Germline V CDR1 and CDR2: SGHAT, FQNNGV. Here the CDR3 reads CASSRSRAQETQYF. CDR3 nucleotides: TGTGCCAGCAGCCGATCGAGGGCCCAAGAGACCCAGTACTTC.

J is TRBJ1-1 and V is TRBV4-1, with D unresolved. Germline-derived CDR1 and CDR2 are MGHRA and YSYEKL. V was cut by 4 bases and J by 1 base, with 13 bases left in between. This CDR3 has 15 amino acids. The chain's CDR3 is CASSRELGENTEAFF. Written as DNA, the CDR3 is TGCGCCAGCAGCCGAGAGTTGGGAGAGAACACTGAAGCTTTCTTT.

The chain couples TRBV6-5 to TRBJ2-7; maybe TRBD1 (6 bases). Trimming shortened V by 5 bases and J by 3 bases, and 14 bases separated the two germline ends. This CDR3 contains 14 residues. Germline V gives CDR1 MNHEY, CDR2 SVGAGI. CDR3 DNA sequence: TGTGCCAGCAGTCCGCAGGGGAAAAACTACGAGCAGTACTTC. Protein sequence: CASSPQGKNYEQYF.

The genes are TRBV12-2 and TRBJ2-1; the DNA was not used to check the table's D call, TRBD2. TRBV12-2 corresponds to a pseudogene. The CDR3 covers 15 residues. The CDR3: CASRLLARPYNEQFF. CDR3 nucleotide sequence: TGTGCAAGTCGCTTACTAGCGCGTCCCTACAATGAGCAGTTCTTC.

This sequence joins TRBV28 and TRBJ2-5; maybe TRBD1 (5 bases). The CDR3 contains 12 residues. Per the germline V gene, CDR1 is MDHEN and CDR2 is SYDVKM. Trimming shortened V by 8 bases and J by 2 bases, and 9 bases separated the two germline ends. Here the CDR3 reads CASGAGQETQYF. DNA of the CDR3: TGTGCCAGCGGGGCAGGACAAGAGACCCAGTACTTC.

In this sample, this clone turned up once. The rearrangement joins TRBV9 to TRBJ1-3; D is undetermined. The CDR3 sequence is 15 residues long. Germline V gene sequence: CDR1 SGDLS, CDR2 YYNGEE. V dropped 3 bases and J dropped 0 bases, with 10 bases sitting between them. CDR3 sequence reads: CASSGGDTSGNTIYF. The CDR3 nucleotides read TGTGCCAGCAGCGGGGGAGACACCTCTGGAAACACCATATATTTT.

The CDR3 protein is CASSLGTGGFVEAFF. The CDR3 region has the DNA TGTGCCAGCAGTCTAGGAACAGGGGGCTTTGTTGAAGCTTTCTTT. The rearrangement joins TRBV28 to TRBJ1-1, with 9 bases lining up with TRBD1. Germline V gene sequence: CDR1 MDHEN, CDR2 SYDVKM. V was clipped by 5 bases and J by 7 bases; unmatched bases: 11. CDR3 length: 15 amino acids.

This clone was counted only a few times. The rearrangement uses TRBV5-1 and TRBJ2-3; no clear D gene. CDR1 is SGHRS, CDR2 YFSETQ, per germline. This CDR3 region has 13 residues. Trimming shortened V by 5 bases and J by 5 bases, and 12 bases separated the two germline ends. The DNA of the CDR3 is TGCGCCAGCAGTCCACCATCCGGAGATACGCAGTATTTT. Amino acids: CASSPPSGDTQYF.

The CDR3 nucleotides are TGTGCCAGCCGGTGGTACTCTGGAAACACCATATATTTT. Translated: CASRWYSGNTIYF. This chain joins TRBV19 and TRBJ1-3; D gene uncertain. There are 13 residues in the CDR3. V dropped 9 bases and J dropped 0 bases, with 9 bases sitting between them. The germline CDR1 and CDR2 sequences are LNHDA and SQIVND (reference sequence).

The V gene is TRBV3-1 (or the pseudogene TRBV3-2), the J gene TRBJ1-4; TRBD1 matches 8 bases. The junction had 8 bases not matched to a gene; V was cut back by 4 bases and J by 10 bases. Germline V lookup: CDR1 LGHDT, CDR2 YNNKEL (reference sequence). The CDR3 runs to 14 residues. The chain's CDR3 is CASSRGQGNGKLFF. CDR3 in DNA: TGTGCCAGCAGCCGCGGACAGGGTAACGGAAAACTGTTTTTT.

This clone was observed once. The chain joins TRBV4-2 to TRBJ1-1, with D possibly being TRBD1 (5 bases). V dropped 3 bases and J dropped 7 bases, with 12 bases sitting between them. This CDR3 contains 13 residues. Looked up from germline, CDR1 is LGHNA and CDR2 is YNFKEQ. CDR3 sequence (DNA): TGTGCCAGCAGCCAGAACCAGGGTTTTGAAGCTTTCTTT. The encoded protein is CASSQNQGFEAFF.